Presented here are 16 T cell receptor beta chains from one specimen sequenced in a study of blood T cell repertoires in COVID-19. The repertoire was sequenced with immunoSEQ multiplex PCR; TCRdb's copy has only in-frame clones and lacks some. The sample has some 46,000 clones, over 80% seen once. The sample taken for sequencing was peripheral blood. The receptors were gathered from a human donor in a cohort sampled during active COVID-19.

The V and J genes are TRBV18 and TRBJ2-2, with D uncertain. The CDR3 runs to 13 residues. The V end lost 4 bases, the J end lost 1 base, and 4 bases lay between the germline ends. Per germline, CDR1 KGHSH and CDR2 LQKENI. The CDR3 bases are TGTGCCAGCTCACTACAGAACACCGGGGAGCTGTTTTTT. Translated: CASSLQNTGELFF.

This chain connects TRBV28 to TRBJ1-3; TRBD1 is a possible D gene (5 bases). CDR1 and CDR2 (germline): MDHEN, SYDVKM. This CDR3 comprises 15 residues. The V end lost 3 bases, the J end lost 0 bases, and 9 bases lay between the germline ends. The CDR3 sequence is CASSFQGGSGNTIYF. CDR3 in DNA: TGTGCCAGCAGTTTCCAGGGCGGCTCTGGAAACACCATATATTTT.

The chain uses TRBV27 and TRBJ2-6; TRBD1 agrees at 10 bases. CDR3 size: 19 residues. The germline V gene has CDR1 MNHEY and CDR2 SMNVEV (reference sequence). The V segment lost 2 bases and the J segment 0 bases; nucleotides outside the gene matches: 7. DNA of the CDR3: TGTGCCAGCAGTTTAAGGGGACAGGGGAGTCCCTCTGGGGCCAACGTCCTGACTTTC. Translated: CASSLRGQGSPSGANVLTF.

The chain's CDR3 is CASSQAGGTLHDTQYF. In DNA form, the CDR3 reads TGTGCCAGCAGCCAAGCGGGAGGGACCCTACACGATACGCAGTATTTT. The V gene is TRBV14, the J gene TRBJ2-3, with 8 bases that match TRBD2. Germline V gives CDR1 SGHDN, CDR2 FVKESK. CDR3 length: 16 residues. V shed 1 base and J 6 bases; nucleotides not matched to a gene: 9.

This chain connects TRBV7-9 to TRBJ2-7; D unclear. This CDR3 spans 16 amino acids. The V and J ends lost 2 bases and 0 bases respectively, with 14 bases between them. Germline CDR1 and CDR2: SEHNR and FQNEAQ (reference sequence). The CDR3 DNA sequence: TGTGCCAGCAGCTTATACAGAACCCGCACCTCCTACGAGCAGTACTTC. Encoded protein: CASSLYRTRTSYEQYF.

This clone was picked up a small number of times. At one end the junction does not follow the germline gene, possibly because of a read error. The chain recombines TRBV14 with TRBJ2-7; 11 bases line up with TRBD1. Germline V lookup: CDR1 SGHDN, CDR2 FVKESK. CDR3 size: 14 residues. The CDR3 DNA sequence: TGTGCCAGCAGCCCTAGGACAGGGGGCGGCGAGGAGTACTTC. The encoded protein is CASSPRTGGGEEYF.

CDR3 bases: TGTGCCAGTAGTCTCGGACTAGCTTACGAGCAGTACTTC. This translates into CASSLGLAYEQYF. The chain links TRBV19 to TRBJ2-7; 8 nucleotides agree with TRBD2. CDR1 and CDR2 from the germline V gene are LNHDA and SQIVND (reference sequence). This CDR3 spans 13 amino acids. With 5 bases clipped from V and 4 bases from J, the junction kept 4 bases outside the gene matches.

The chain uses TRBV30 and TRBJ2-7, with 8 bases fitting TRBD1. Germline lookup yields CDR1 GTSNPN and CDR2 SVGIG (reference sequence). Trimming removed 3 bases from V and 2 bases from J; junction bases left unmatched: 3. This CDR3 comprises 13 residues. The CDR3 loop reads CAWRDRVAYEQYF. The CDR3, as DNA: TGTGCCTGGAGGGACAGGGTAGCCTACGAGCAGTACTTC.

This chain links TRBV4-1 with TRBJ1-5, with 8 bases lining up with TRBD1. With V trimmed by 4 bases and J by 2 bases, 7 bases remained unmatched. The CDR3 loop spans 16 amino acids. CDR1 and CDR2 from the germline V gene are MGHRA and YSYEKL. The CDR3: CASSRGQGGGNQPQHF. The CDR3 DNA is TGCGCCAGCAGCCGAGGACAGGGAGGGGGCAATCAGCCCCAGCATTTT.

Concerning this clone itself: Other DNA sequences in the sample encode the same CDR3. The chain is built from TRBV20-1 and TRBJ2-1; 8 nucleotides match TRBD2. V lost 3 bases and J lost 6; bases outside the gene matches: 4. Looked up from germline, CDR1 is DFQATT and CDR2 is SNEGSKA (reference sequence). The CDR3 is 13 residues long. CDR3 coding DNA: TGCAGTGCTAGTCCGGGAGGGGGCAATGAGCAGTTCTTC. This sequence encodes CSASPGGGNEQFF.

There are a few counts of this clone. This chain joins TRBV25-1 and TRBJ1-5, with D possibly matching TRBD1 (6 bases). V was clipped by 5 bases and J by 7 bases, with 12 bases between them. The CDR3 runs to 13 residues. Germline CDR1 and CDR2: MGHDK and SYGVNS. CDR3: CASSSGQIQPQHF. The CDR3 DNA follows: TGTGCCAGCAGTTCAGGACAGATACAGCCCCAGCATTTT.

This chain links TRBV5-5 with TRBJ2-7, with TRBD2 matching over 11 bases. V lost 4 bases, J lost 2 bases, and 8 bases stayed unmatched. Germline V gene lookup returns CDR1 SGHKS and CDR2 YYEKEE (reference sequence). The CDR3 spans 16 residues. For the CDR3, the DNA is TGTGCCAGCAGCGGTAGAGAGACTAGCGGGACCTACGAGCAGTACTTC. Residues: CASSGRETSGTYEQYF.

The chain is built from TRBV7-2 and TRBJ2-7, with 11 nucleotides matching TRBD2. There are 14 residues in the CDR3. Looked up from germline, CDR1 is SGHTA and CDR2 is FQGNSA. V lost 6 bases to trimming and J lost 5 bases; unmatched junction nucleotides: 6. The CDR3 region has the DNA TGTGCCAGCAGACTAACTAGCGGGAGTAACGAGCAGTACTTC. It specifies CASRLTSGSNEQYF.

DNA for the CDR3: TGCGCCAGCAGCATTGCGGGGCGGGGGGGGATCTCCTACGAGCAGTACTTC. Residues: CASSIAGRGGISYEQYF. The J gene is TRBJ2-7, the V gene TRBV5-1; 9 bases line up with TRBD2. The CDR3 is 17 residues long. CDR1 and CDR2 (germline): SGHRS, YFSETQ. J gave up 0 bases and V 4 bases, and 11 bases lay outside the gene matches.

This sequence joins TRBV27 and TRBJ1-5; D might be TRBD1 (5 bases). Germline V gives CDR1 MNHEY, CDR2 SMNVEV (reference sequence). Trimming stripped 3 bases from V and 0 bases from J, with 9 bases between. The CDR3 runs 15 residues. The CDR3 sequence: CASSFIGGSNQPQHF. The CDR3 DNA sequence: TGTGCCAGCAGTTTTATCGGGGGTAGCAATCAGCCCCAGCATTTT.

V gene TRBV5-1 combines with J gene TRBJ2-1; 11 bases align to TRBD2. This CDR3 comprises 17 residues. The germline CDR1 and CDR2 sequences are SGHRS and YFSETQ. J lost 7 bases, V lost 3 bases, and 12 bases had no gene match. As DNA, the CDR3 is TGCGCCAGCAGCTACAGATCCGGGACTAGCGGAGAAAATGAGCAGTTCTTC. Amino acid sequence: CASSYRSGTSGENEQFF.